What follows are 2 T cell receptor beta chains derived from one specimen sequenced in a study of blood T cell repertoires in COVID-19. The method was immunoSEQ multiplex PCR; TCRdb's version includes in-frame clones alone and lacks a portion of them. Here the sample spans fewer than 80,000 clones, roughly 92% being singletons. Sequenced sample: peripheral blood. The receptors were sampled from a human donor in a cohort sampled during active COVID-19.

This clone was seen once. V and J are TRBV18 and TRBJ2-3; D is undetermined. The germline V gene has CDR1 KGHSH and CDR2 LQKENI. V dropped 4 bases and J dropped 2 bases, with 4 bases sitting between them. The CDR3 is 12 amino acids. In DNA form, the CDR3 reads TGTGCCAGCTCACTCTCCACAGATACGCAGTATTTT. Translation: CASSLSTDTQYF.

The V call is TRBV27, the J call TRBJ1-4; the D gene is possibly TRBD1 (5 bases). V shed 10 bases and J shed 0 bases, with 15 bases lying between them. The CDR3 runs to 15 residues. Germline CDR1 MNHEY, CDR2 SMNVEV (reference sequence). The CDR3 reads CATANRHATNEKLFF. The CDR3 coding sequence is TGTGCCACCGCGAACAGGCATGCAACTAATGAAAAACTGTTTTTT.